The next 11 T cell receptor beta chains were all read from a single sample in a study of memory B cells and T cells in multiple sclerosis. These TCRs' antigens remain unknown. CFSE-dim autoproliferating and CFSE-high non-proliferating T cells from unstimulated culture were sequenced separately. Pooled replicate wells came from approximately 5x10^7 CFSE-labeled PBMCs cultured approximately 7 days without stimulus. Assay: immunoSEQ multiplex PCR; the TCRdb copy retains only in-frame clones and omits some. The repertoire holds 30,000 to 40,000 clones, with about 83% as singletons. Sequencing was done on a sample of PBMCs from blood kept in culture. Receptors were obtained from a human donor with multiple sclerosis.

This clone was observed a handful of times. This CDR3 reads CASSFFDSPLHF. The CDR3 DNA reads TGTGCCAGCAGTTTCTTCGATTCACCCCTCCACTTT. V and J are TRBV27 and TRBJ1-6; D is uncertain. Germline CDR1 is MNHEY and CDR2 is SMNVEV (reference sequence). V dropped 3 bases and J dropped 8 bases, with 5 bases sitting between them. This CDR3 comprises 12 residues.

The chain has TRBV25-1 and TRBJ1-3; the D is unclear. The germline V and J ends were trimmed by 0 bases and 0 bases, with 9 bases remaining between them. Germline-derived CDR1 and CDR2 are MGHDK and SYGVNS. This CDR3 region has 16 residues. As DNA, the CDR3 is TGTGCCAGCAGTGAATATCTAGGGAGCTCTGGAAACACCATATATTTT. It translates to CASSEYLGSSGNTIYF.

The rearrangement links TRBV5-1 to TRBJ2-4, with D unclear. Germline CDR1 and CDR2: SGHRS and YFSETQ. V lost 5 bases, J lost 6 bases, and 9 bases lay in between. The length of the CDR3 is 12 residues. CDR3 DNA sequence: TGCGCCAGCAGGATCGAAGGAAACATTCAGTACTTC. Its translation: CASRIEGNIQYF.

The V call is TRBV5-6, the J call TRBJ1-5, with a tentative D call TRBD1 (5 bases). The germline CDR1 and CDR2 sequences are SGHDT and YYEEEE. This CDR3 is 12 amino acids long. The V end lost 0 bases, the J end lost 11 bases, and 9 bases lay between the germline ends. CDR3 residues: CASSLAGGAQHF. CDR3 coding DNA: TGTGCCAGCAGCTTGGCGGGGGGGGCCCAGCATTTT.

The V call is TRBV6-1, the J call TRBJ1-2; D possibly corresponds to TRBD1 (5 bases). CDR3 length: 16 amino acids. V lost 2 bases, J lost 3 bases, and 16 bases lay in between. Germline V gives CDR1 MNHNS, CDR2 SASEGT. The CDR3 DNA is TGTGCCAGCAGTGAAACGTTCCCGACAGCGCACTATGGCTACACCTTC. As protein: CASSETFPTAHYGYTF.

The V and J genes are TRBV2 and TRBJ1-4; weak D call: TRBD1 (6 bases). The length of the CDR3 is 15 residues. The V end lost 7 bases, the J end lost 8 bases, and 20 bases lay between the germline ends. Germline-derived CDR1 and CDR2 are SNHLY and FYNNEI. The CDR3 loop is CASTPQGTYGEKLFF. CDR3 nucleotide sequence: TGTGCCAGCACTCCACAGGGAACATACGGCGAAAAACTGTTTTTT.

The rearrangement joins TRBV2 to TRBJ2-7, with 10 bases matching TRBD2. This CDR3 has 16 amino acids. Germline V gives CDR1 SNHLY, CDR2 FYNNEI. Unmatched junction bases numbered 12, after V lost 8 bases and J lost 2 bases. The CDR3, as DNA: TGTGCCAGCCTGGCCCCAGAAACTAGCGGGACCTACGAGCAGTACTTC. It is translated as CASLAPETSGTYEQYF.

The chain uses TRBV28 and TRBJ2-7; the match to TRBD1 covers 8 bases. The ends lost 6 bases at V and 0 bases at J; junction bases unmatched: 7. Germline V gene sequence: CDR1 MDHEN, CDR2 SYDVKM. The CDR3 length is 15 residues. CDR3 amino acids: CASSGQGTSSYEQYF. Written as DNA, the CDR3 is TGTGCCAGCAGCGGACAGGGAACTTCCTCCTACGAGCAGTACTTC.

This clone is a singleton in its sample. CDR3 bases: TGTGCCAGCAGTCCACACAGGGGCCAATCCTACAATGAGCAGTTCTTC. Residues: CASSPHRGQSYNEQFF. This chain connects TRBV27 to TRBJ2-1; 7 bases map to TRBD1. The length of the CDR3 is 16 residues. Germline V gene sequence: CDR1 MNHEY, CDR2 SMNVEV (reference sequence). V was pared by 5 bases and J by 1 base, with 8 bases of the junction left unmatched.

The chain couples TRBV19 to TRBJ2-7; 12 nucleotides align to TRBD2. The CDR3 is made up of 17 amino acids. V was clipped by 3 bases and J by 3 bases; unmatched bases: 9. CDR1 is LNHDA, CDR2 SQIVND, per germline (reference sequence). CDR3 region: CASSISSRTSGVYEQYF. For the CDR3, the DNA is TGTGCCAGTAGTATCTCCTCTCGGACTAGCGGGGTCTACGAGCAGTACTTC.

The chain couples TRBV4-1 to TRBJ1-5; D is ambiguous. The ends were cut back, 0 bases at V and 0 bases at J, with 9 bases in the middle. The CDR3 extends over 16 amino acids. Germline V gene data show CDR1 as MGHRA and CDR2 as YSYEKL. CDR3 bases: TGCGCCAGCAGCCAAGATCCGGGCAATAGCAATCAGCCCCAGCATTTT. It is translated as CASSQDPGNSNQPQHF.